The clone carrying this TCR beta chain was seen ten or more times. Template material for TCR beta VDJ and CDR3 profiling consisted of genomic DNA. TCRdb re-called the reads through MiXCR, storing one row per CDR3 protein. The sample consists of under 350,000 distinct CDR3 sequences, 50% to 65% of them appearing once. There are 15 residues in the CDR3. CDR1 is MNHEY and CDR2 is SVGAGI in the germline V gene. V lost 6 bases and J 4 bases, leaving 18 bases between the germline ends. The data derive from a study of CD8+CD57+ T cells in acquired aplastic anemia. Only patients with CD8+CD57+ cell expansion on flow cytometry were chosen for sequencing.

This chain joins TRBV6-5 and TRBJ1-2; D not certain. This TCR derives from a human donor with aplastic anemia. The sample comprised sorted CD4+, CD8+, or CD8+CD57+ T cells (not recorded which) from PBMCs. Here the CDR3 reads CASRDQGTLSYGYTF. The CDR3 region has the DNA TGTGCCAGCAGGGATCAAGGCACCCTCAGCTATGGCTACACCTTC.